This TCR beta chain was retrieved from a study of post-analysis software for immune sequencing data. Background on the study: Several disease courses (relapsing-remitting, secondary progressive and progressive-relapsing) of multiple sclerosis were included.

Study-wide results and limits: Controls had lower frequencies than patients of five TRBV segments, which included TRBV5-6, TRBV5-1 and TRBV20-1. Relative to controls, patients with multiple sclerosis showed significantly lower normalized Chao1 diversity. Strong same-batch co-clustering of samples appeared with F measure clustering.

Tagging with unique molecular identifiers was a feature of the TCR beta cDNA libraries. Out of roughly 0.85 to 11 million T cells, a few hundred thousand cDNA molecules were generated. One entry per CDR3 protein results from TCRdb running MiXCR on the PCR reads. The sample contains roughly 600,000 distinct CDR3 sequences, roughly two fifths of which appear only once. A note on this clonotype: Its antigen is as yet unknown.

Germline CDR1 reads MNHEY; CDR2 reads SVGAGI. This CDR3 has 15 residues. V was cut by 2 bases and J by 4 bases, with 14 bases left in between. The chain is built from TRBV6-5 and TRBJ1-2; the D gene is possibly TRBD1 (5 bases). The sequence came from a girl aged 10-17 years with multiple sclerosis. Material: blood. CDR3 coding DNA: TGTGCCAGCAGTTACAGTAAGGCAGGGCCCTATGGCTACACCTTC. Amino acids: CASSYSKAGPYGYTF.